Below, 26 T cell receptor beta chains from the same sample are listed, as sequenced in a study of shared clonotypes between healthy human individuals (dated by TCRdb to about 2020). CD8 naive samples consisted of CD45RO-negative cells that were positively selected for CCR7, yielding a CD45RA+CCR7+ population without TemRA cells. Receptor libraries were prepared by the immunoSEQ multiplex PCR assay. TCRdb stores this immuneACCESS table with in-frame sequences only. Part of the clones is absent; in the studies checked, under half of the shortfall reflects unresolved V genes, and no reason is known for the rest. This sample lists under 2,000,000 clones; approximately 94% were detected once. The ten largest clones capture more than 0.95% of the sample. Material for sequencing was naive CD8+ T cells sorted from blood. In light of the paper, this sample's cell subset or site label describes: CD45RA+CCR7+. The receptors stem from a man between 18 and 35 years old in good health.

The table lists this clone with a count of one. The chain recombines TRBV25-1 with TRBJ2-1, with D maybe TRBD1 (6 bases). Per the germline V gene, CDR1 is MGHDK and CDR2 is SYGVNS. This CDR3 contains 15 residues. V was pared by 7 bases and J by 0 bases, with 13 bases between. DNA of the CDR3: TGTGCCAGCACAGGACAGTCCGGCTCCTACAATGAGCAGTTCTTC. This gives the protein CASTGQSGSYNEQFF.

The chain is built from TRBV28 and TRBJ1-5, with D perhaps matching TRBD1 (5 bases). The CDR3 covers 15 residues. Trimming removed 6 bases at V and 0 bases at J, with 12 bases between. Germline V lookup: CDR1 MDHEN, CDR2 SYDVKM. The CDR3 loop reads CASRWGGYSNQPQHF. The CDR3 DNA reads as TGTGCCAGCAGGTGGGGGGGGTATAGCAATCAGCCCCAGCATTTT. The full variable domain, rest sourced from reference TRBV28 and TRBJ1-5, is DVKVTQSSRYLVKRTGEKVFLECVQDMDHENMFWYRQDPGLGLRLIYFSYDVKMKEKGDIPEGYSVSREKKERFSLILESASTNQTSMYLCASRWGGYSNQPQHFGDGTRLSIL.

J is TRBJ2-5 and V is TRBV5-1; 11 bases agree with TRBD2. Germline V CDR1 and CDR2: SGHRS, YFSETQ. The CDR3 runs to 17 residues. V was clipped by 3 bases and J by 7 bases; unmatched bases: 14. This CDR3 is CASSSGPSGGLLGTQYF. The DNA of the CDR3 is TGCGCCAGCAGCTCCGGCCCTAGCGGGGGGCTCCTGGGGACCCAGTACTTC. The full variable domain, with the rest looked up from reference TRBV5-1 and TRBJ2-5, is KAGVTQTPRYLIKTRGQQVTLSCSPISGHRSVSWYQQTPGQGLQFLFEYFSETQRNKGNFPGRFSGRQFSNSRSEMNVSTLELGDSALYLCASSSGPSGGLLGTQYFGPGTRLLVL.

This chain connects TRBV4-1 to TRBJ2-1, with TRBD1 matching 9 bases. The germline V gene has CDR1 MGHRA and CDR2 YSYEKL. J gave up 7 bases and V 2 bases, and 9 bases lay outside the gene matches. The CDR3 extends over 16 amino acids. The CDR3 region has the DNA TGCGCCAGCAGCCAAATACCGGGACAGGGAGGAAATGAGCAGTTCTTC. Translation gives CASSQIPGQGGNEQFF.

V is TRBV6-1 and J is TRBJ1-5; a weak D match, TRBD1 (5 bases). V lost 2 bases and J lost 1, with 9 bases in between. Germline lookup yields CDR1 MNHNS and CDR2 SASEGT. The CDR3 loop spans 15 amino acids. CDR3 amino acids: CASSEWAGSNQPQHF. DNA of the CDR3: TGTGCCAGCAGTGAATGGGCAGGGAGCAATCAGCCCCAGCATTTT.

The rearrangement links TRBV4-3 to TRBJ2-1; 7 bases fit TRBD1. The CDR3 is 15 residues long. In germline, CDR1 is LGHNA, CDR2 YSLEER. The V and J ends lost 5 bases and 5 bases, in that order; junction bases with no gene match: 9. CDR3 in amino acids: CASSTRDSSNNEQFF. Written as DNA, the CDR3 is TGCGCCAGCAGCACCCGGGACAGTTCAAACAATGAGCAGTTCTTC.

This sequence joins TRBV9 and TRBJ2-7; D may correspond to TRBD1 or TRBD2 (5 bases each). This CDR3 region has 15 residues. Germline loops: CDR1 SGDLS, CDR2 YYNGEE. The V end was cut by 0 bases, the J end by 0 bases, with 10 bases between. The DNA for the CDR3 is TGTGCCAGCAGCGTAGCCCCGGGGACCTCCTACGAGCAGTACTTC. This gives the protein CASSVAPGTSYEQYF.

The CDR3 nucleotides are TGCGCCAGCGGTCTCCTGGGGGCGGGGACAGATACGCAGTATTTT. This sequence encodes CASGLLGAGTDTQYF. The rearrangement joins TRBV5-1 to TRBJ2-3; either TRBD1 or TRBD2 may fit D (6 bases each). Trimming took off 7 bases at V and 3 bases at J, with 18 bases between the two ends. The CDR3 contains 15 residues. CDR1 SGHRS and CDR2 YFSETQ come from the germline V gene.

This sequence joins TRBV30 and TRBJ2-7; D uncertain. Trimming removed 3 bases from V and 2 bases from J, with 11 bases in between. The CDR3 is 13 amino acids. CDR1 is GTSNPN and CDR2 is SVGIG in the germline V gene (reference sequence). The CDR3 DNA reads TGTGCCTGGAGGGTAGGTTCGACCTACGAGCAGTACTTC. Residues: CAWRVGSTYEQYF. Looking up the rest from reference TRBV30 and TRBJ2-7 gives the full variable domain: SQTIHQWPATLVQPVGSPLSLECTVEGTSNPNLYWYRQAAGRGLQLLFYSVGIGQISSEVPQNLSASRPQDRQFILSSKKLLLSDSGFYLCAWRVGSTYEQYFGPGTRLTVT.

The chain joins TRBV27 to TRBJ1-5, with 7 positions matching TRBD1. The germline V gene has CDR1 MNHEY and CDR2 SMNVEV (reference sequence). The CDR3 covers 16 residues. The ends lost 4 bases at V and 2 bases at J; junction bases unmatched: 8. CDR3 nucleotide sequence: TGTGCCAGCAGTTCAGTGGGCAGGGGGGGCAATCAGCCCCAGCATTTT. This sequence encodes CASSSVGRGGNQPQHF.

The chain is built from TRBV9 and TRBJ1-5, with unresolved D. The ends were cut back, 3 bases at V and 4 bases at J, with 14 bases in the middle. This CDR3 spans 15 amino acids. The germline CDR1 and CDR2 sequences are SGDLS and YYNGEE. CDR3 loop: CASSEEGGMNQPQHF. The DNA for the CDR3 is TGTGCCAGCAGCGAGGAAGGTGGGATGAATCAGCCCCAGCATTTT.

The gene calls are TRBV29-1 and TRBJ2-7; 7 nucleotides align to TRBD1. Germline assignment: CDR1 SQVTM and CDR2 ANQGSEA. The J segment lost 6 bases and the V segment lost 7 bases, leaving 9 bases of the junction unmatched. The CDR3 extends over 12 amino acids. The CDR3 reads CSAIQGSFEQYF. DNA of the CDR3: TGCAGCGCTATACAGGGGTCGTTCGAGCAGTACTTC.

The chain uses TRBV7-8 and TRBJ2-3; TRBD2 matches 8 bases. Trimming at V came to 5 bases and at J to 4 bases, leaving 11 bases not matched to a gene. In germline, CDR1 is SGHVS, CDR2 FQNEAQ. The CDR3 contains 16 residues. In DNA, the CDR3 is TGTGCCAGCAGCCCCCGGGAGGGCCGCGGCCCAGATACGCAGTATTTT. It codes for CASSPREGRGPDTQYF.

The chain employs TRBV27 and TRBJ2-7; no clear D. Germline-derived CDR1 and CDR2 are MNHEY and SMNVEV (reference sequence). The V gene lost 10 bases and the J gene lost 3 bases, with 10 bases spanning the gap. CDR3 size: 11 residues. The CDR3 is CATWTDYEQYF. The CDR3 DNA reads as TGTGCCACCTGGACGGACTACGAGCAGTACTTC.

In nucleotides, the CDR3 is TGTGCCAGCAGCTTATTCGGGGGTGAGGGCACCGGGGAGCTGTTTTTT. Its protein is CASSLFGGEGTGELFF. The V and J genes are TRBV11-2 and TRBJ2-2, with a possible D match to TRBD2 (6 bases). The germline V gene encodes CDR1 SGHAT and CDR2 FQNNGV. The CDR3 extends over 16 amino acids. Trimming left V 2 bases short and J 4 bases short, with 14 bases between.

V gene TRBV27 combines with J gene TRBJ1-6; perhaps TRBD1 as D (5 bases). The CDR3 is 17 amino acids. Germline V CDR1 and CDR2: MNHEY, SMNVEV (reference sequence). The V and J ends lost 6 bases and 3 bases respectively, with 18 bases between them. CDR3 protein: CASSRYRSPSYNSPLHF. In DNA form, the CDR3 reads TGTGCCAGCAGCCGATACAGGAGCCCCAGCTATAATTCACCCCTCCACTTT.

The chain has TRBV10-1 and TRBJ1-5; 9 nucleotides match TRBD1. CDR1 and CDR2 from the germline V gene are WNHNN and SYGVQD (reference sequence). The CDR3 contains 18 residues. V trimming: 10 bases; J trimming: 2 bases; junction bases outside the gene matches: 18. Here the CDR3 reads CATTPGTGPFMCNQPQHF. CDR3 nucleotides: TGCGCCACGACCCCCGGGACAGGGCCCTTTATGTGCAATCAGCCCCAGCATTTT.

In the case of this clone: A much larger clone differs from this one at a single base, so this may be a read error. The rearrangement links TRBV5-4 to TRBJ2-5; no clear D. Judging by the DNA end, TRBJ2-7 fits better; the J call may be wrong. The germline V gene has CDR1 SGHNT and CDR2 YYREEE (reference sequence). The CDR3 is 12 amino acids. Written as DNA, the CDR3 is TGTGCCAGCAGCTTGGGGGCCTACGAGCAGTACTTC. Translation gives CASSLGAYEQYF.

The J gene is TRBJ2-7, the V gene TRBV4-1; D call uncertain. Trimming stripped 0 bases from V and 4 bases from J, with 16 bases between. CDR3 size: 16 residues. The germline CDR1 and CDR2 sequences are MGHRA and YSYEKL. The CDR3 DNA is TGCGCCAGCAGCCAAGACTTAGCTTCCTCGAATTACGAGCAGTACTTC. Protein product: CASSQDLASSNYEQYF.

This chain joins TRBV4-1 and TRBJ2-1, with 7 nucleotides matching TRBD2. The V and J ends lost 0 bases and 4 bases, in that order; junction bases with no gene match: 12. CDR3 length equals 18 residues. Germline V gives CDR1 MGHRA, CDR2 YSYEKL. In DNA, the CDR3 is TGCGCCAGCAGCCAAGATCCTCCTAGCTCGGGAGGTTACAATGAGCAGTTCTTC. Protein sequence: CASSQDPPSSGGYNEQFF.

In its sample, this clone was seen once. This chain joins TRBV6-5 and TRBJ1-4; TRBD1 agrees at 7 bases. Germline lookup yields CDR1 MNHEY and CDR2 SVGAGI. The V gene end was trimmed by 5 bases and the J gene end by 5 bases; junction bases not matched to a gene: 8. The CDR3 has 15 residues. The CDR3 protein is CASSPYRGPNEKLFF. CDR3 coding DNA: TGTGCCAGCAGTCCGTATAGGGGGCCGAATGAAAAACTGTTTTTT.

This chain links TRBV4-1 with TRBJ1-2, with D tentatively TRBD1 (5 bases). Germline CDR1 reads MGHRA; CDR2 reads YSYEKL. The CDR3 consists of 15 residues. Trimming stripped 0 bases from V and 4 bases from J, with 12 bases between. The CDR3: CASSQDPQGPYGYTF. Here the CDR3 DNA reads TGCGCCAGCAGCCAAGATCCGCAGGGACCCTATGGCTACACCTTC.

The chain has TRBV6-5 and TRBJ1-1; 8 positions agree with TRBD1. Germline values: CDR1 MNHEY, CDR2 SVGAGI. The CDR3 has 15 amino acids. Trimming took 0 bases from V and 10 from J; bases not matched to a gene: 10. CDR3 protein: CASSYSGTTGVRAFF. The CDR3 DNA reads as TGTGCCAGCAGTTACTCGGGTACGACAGGGGTACGAGCTTTCTTT.

The rearrangement uses TRBV5-8 and TRBJ2-7, with D perhaps being TRBD1 or TRBD2 (5 bases each). V was cut by 4 bases and J by 5 bases, with 13 bases left in between. The CDR3 totals 13 residues. CDR1 and CDR2 (germline): SGHTS, YDEGEE. The CDR3 reads CASSRDLYDEQYF. The CDR3 DNA follows: TGTGCCAGCAGCCGGGACCTGTACGACGAGCAGTACTTC.

The chain joins TRBV6-6 to TRBJ1-6, with TRBD1 matching over 10 bases. Germline CDR1 and CDR2: MNHNY and SVGAGI (reference sequence). The CDR3 is 16 amino acids. V dropped 4 bases and J dropped 7; count of bases not matched to a gene: 7. The CDR3 DNA sequence: TGTGCCAGCAGTTTTAGACAGGGGGCCCCCAATTCACCCCTCCACTTT. Translated, it gives CASSFRQGAPNSPLHF.

V and J are TRBV5-8 and TRBJ2-1; D call uncertain. The V end was cut by 0 bases, the J end by 0 bases, with 10 bases between. The CDR3 extends over 16 amino acids. CDR1 SGHTS and CDR2 YDEGEE come from the germline V gene. The CDR3 region is CASSLGLASSYNEQFF. CDR3 bases: TGTGCCAGCAGCTTGGGTTTAGCCAGCTCCTACAATGAGCAGTTCTTC. The whole variable domain, filled in from reference TRBV5-8 and TRBJ2-1, reads EAGVTQSPTHLIKTRGQQATLRCSPISGHTSVYWYQQALGLGLQFLLWYDEGEERNRGNFPPRFSGRQFPNYSSELNVNALELEDSALYLCASSLGLASSYNEQFFGPGTRLTVL.